These 30 T cell receptor beta chains were all obtained from the same sample, sequenced in a study of glioma-infiltrating T cells after dendritic cell vaccination. Only in-frame clones appear in the TCRdb table, and some are missing; sequencing was by immunoSEQ multiplex PCR. This table has 55,000 to 75,000 clones, roughly four fifths appearing once. The time point: after dendritic cell vaccination, including at tumor progression/relapse. The specimen comprised blood, sampled after dendritic cell vaccination. The receptors stem from a human donor with glioblastoma.

The CDR3 reads CAWSDRDTEAFF. The CDR3 bases are TGTGCCTGGAGTGACCGGGACACTGAAGCTTTCTTT. The gene calls are TRBV30 and TRBJ1-1; D is ambiguous. Per the germline V gene, CDR1 is GTSNPN and CDR2 is SVGIG (reference sequence). Trimming pared 1 base from V and 3 bases from J, leaving 6 bases between. This CDR3 spans 12 amino acids.

This clone was seen repeatedly, ten times or more. The chain employs TRBV27 and TRBJ1-5; D unclear. The V end lost 8 bases, the J end lost 0 bases, and 8 bases lay between the germline ends. Germline CDR1 and CDR2: MNHEY and SMNVEV (reference sequence). This CDR3 spans 13 amino acids. In DNA, the CDR3 is TGTGCCAGCCGGGTCAATAGCAATCAGCCCCAGCATTTT. It yields the protein CASRVNSNQPQHF.

The chain recombines TRBV6-6 with TRBJ2-2; possibly TRBD1 for D (5 bases). V was pared by 10 bases and J by 0 bases, with 12 bases between. Germline CDR1 reads MNHNY; CDR2 reads SVGAGI (reference sequence). This CDR3 has 14 amino acids. CDR3 sequence (DNA): TGTGCCATACAGGTTGGGTCGAACACCGGGGAGCTGTTTTTT. Its protein product is CAIQVGSNTGELFF.

V gene TRBV7-2 combines with J gene TRBJ1-5; D perhaps matches TRBD1 (6 bases). V gave up 3 bases and J gave up 1 base, with 7 bases separating them. The CDR3 extends over 14 amino acids. Germline V gives CDR1 SGHTA, CDR2 FQGNSA. In nucleotides, the CDR3 is TGTGCCAGCAGCTTCCAGGGGAGCAATCAGCCCCAGCATTTT. Translation gives CASSFQGSNQPQHF.

This clone was counted many times. V gene TRBV5-4 combines with J gene TRBJ1-2; 7 nucleotides align to TRBD1. The CDR3 is made up of 14 amino acids. CDR1 and CDR2 from the germline V gene are SGHNT and YYREEE (reference sequence). V shed 5 bases and J 4 bases; nucleotides not matched to a gene: 8. The CDR3 sequence: CASRPTGIRYGYTF. The CDR3 bases are TGTGCCAGCAGACCGACAGGGATCCGCTATGGCTACACCTTC.

V is TRBV11-3 and J is TRBJ1-1; weak D call: TRBD1 (6 bases). Per the germline V gene, CDR1 is SGHNT and CDR2 is YENEEA. V lost 5 bases and J lost 1, with 14 bases in between. This CDR3 spans 15 amino acids. The chain's CDR3 is CASSIPGASNTEAFF. CDR3 in DNA: TGTGCCAGCAGCATCCCAGGGGCCTCGAACACTGAAGCTTTCTTT.

J is TRBJ1-2 and V is TRBV2, with D possibly TRBD1 on 6 matching bases. Germline loops: CDR1 SNHLY, CDR2 FYNNEI. This CDR3 is built from 13 residues. V was clipped by 5 bases and J by 5 bases, with 12 bases between them. In DNA, the CDR3 is TGTGCCAGCAGTCGGGACGGACAGTATGGCTACACCTTC. The encoded protein is CASSRDGQYGYTF.

This sequence joins TRBV28 and TRBJ1-5; D is perhaps TRBD1 (6 bases). Germline assignment: CDR1 MDHEN and CDR2 SYDVKM. The CDR3 has 16 amino acids. The V end lost 0 bases, the J end lost 7 bases, and 16 bases lay between the germline ends. CDR3 sequence (DNA): TGTGCCAGCAGTTTATGGGGCAGGGGATCTTTACAGCCCCAGCATTTT. Its translation is CASSLWGRGSLQPQHF.

In its sample, this clone was seen once. The chain couples TRBV9 to TRBJ1-1, with D hard to call. Deletions cut 0 bases from V and 0 bases from J, with 6 bases between. This CDR3 has 14 amino acids. The V gene's germline CDR1 is SGDLS and CDR2 YYNGEE. CDR3: CASSVGQMNTEAFF. CDR3 sequence (DNA): TGTGCCAGCAGCGTAGGGCAGATGAACACTGAAGCTTTCTTT.

The V call is TRBV25-1, the J call TRBJ1-5; 7 bases fit TRBD1. Germline V gene sequence: CDR1 MGHDK, CDR2 SYGVNS. The CDR3 sequence is 14 residues long. J lost 4 bases, V lost 3 bases, and 3 bases had no gene match. The CDR3 nucleotides read TGTGCCAGCAGTGAGTCACAGGGGAATCAGCCCCAGCATTTT. It translates to CASSESQGNQPQHF.

The rearrangement links TRBV18 to TRBJ2-7; 9 bases map to TRBD1. Germline V gene sequence: CDR1 KGHSH, CDR2 LQKENI. The CDR3 spans 15 residues. V lost 4 bases to trimming and J lost 2 bases; unmatched junction nucleotides: 6. CDR3 amino acids: CASSRPGQGTYEQYF. In DNA, the CDR3 is TGTGCCAGCTCACGACCGGGACAGGGAACCTACGAGCAGTACTTC.

V usage is TRBV7-3 and J usage is TRBJ1-2; 9 bases are shared with TRBD1. This CDR3 region has 14 residues. V was clipped by 5 bases and J by 8 bases; unmatched bases: 9. Germline V lookup: CDR1 SGHTA, CDR2 FQGTGA. CDR3 protein: CASSARQGVGGYTF. The DNA of the CDR3 is TGTGCCAGCAGCGCCAGACAGGGGGTCGGGGGCTACACCTTC.

This chain links TRBV7-9 with TRBJ1-1; the D is unclear. From germline, CDR1 is SEHNR and CDR2 FQNEAQ (reference sequence). Trimming stripped 1 base from V and 0 bases from J, with 9 bases between. The CDR3 runs 15 residues. CDR3 sequence reads: CASSLGANVNTEAFF. CDR3 coding DNA: TGTGCCAGCAGCTTAGGAGCCAACGTGAACACTGAAGCTTTCTTT.

The chain carries TRBV30 and TRBJ2-7, with 12 bases matching TRBD1. Germline lookup yields CDR1 GTSNPN and CDR2 SVGIG (reference sequence). The junction had 11 bases not matched to a gene; V was cut back by 4 bases and J by 4 bases. CDR3 length: 16 amino acids. The CDR3 protein is CAWTNVWGQGAYEQYF. DNA of the CDR3: TGTGCCTGGACTAATGTGTGGGGACAGGGGGCTTACGAGCAGTACTTC.

This sequence joins TRBV19 and TRBJ2-3, with TRBD1 matching 8 bases. The germline gives CDR1 LNHDA, CDR2 SQIVND (reference sequence). The CDR3 is 19 amino acids. J was trimmed by 1 base and V by 3 bases; bases with no gene match: 15. The DNA for the CDR3 is TGTGCCAGTAGTATCATCCCCACCCGGACAGGGTTCGGCACAGATACGCAGTATTTT. Its protein product is CASSIIPTRTGFGTDTQYF.

The gene calls are TRBV7-2 and TRBJ2-1; 10 positions agree with TRBD1. With V trimmed by 0 bases and J by 6 bases, 5 bases remained unmatched. The V gene's germline CDR1 is SGHTA and CDR2 FQGNSA. The CDR3 sequence is 16 residues long. CDR3: CASSLAGTGDINEQFF. The DNA for the CDR3 is TGTGCCAGCAGCTTAGCTGGGACAGGGGACATCAATGAGCAGTTCTTC.

This clone has only one observation. This chain links TRBV7-9 with TRBJ2-5, with 7 nucleotides matching TRBD2. V gave up 1 base and J gave up 4 bases; unmatched junction bases: 9. CDR1 and CDR2 (germline): SEHNR, FQNEAQ (reference sequence). This CDR3 comprises 16 residues. CDR3 sequence: CASSLEASGALETQYF. CDR3 bases: TGTGCCAGCAGCTTAGAGGCGAGCGGGGCCCTAGAGACCCAGTACTTC.

The V call is TRBV13, the J call TRBJ2-6; TRBD1 might be the D (6 bases). V was pared by 7 bases and J by 2 bases, with 15 bases between. This CDR3 contains 16 residues. In germline, CDR1 is PRHDT, CDR2 FYEKMQ (reference sequence). The CDR3, as DNA: TGTGCCAGCACCTTGAACAGGGTCCCTGGGGCCAACGTCCTGACTTTC. Encoded protein: CASTLNRVPGANVLTF.

This chain uses TRBV6-1 with TRBJ2-1; 7 bases are shared with TRBD1. Germline V gene lookup returns CDR1 MNHNS and CDR2 SASEGT. V lost 3 bases to trimming and J lost 9 bases; unmatched junction nucleotides: 11. The CDR3 is made up of 15 amino acids. In DNA, the CDR3 is TGTGCCAGCAGTGAGTCGACAGGGCCACGGAGTGAGCAGTTCTTC. Amino acid sequence: CASSESTGPRSEQFF.

V gene TRBV30 combines with J gene TRBJ2-1; unclear D gene. V lost 4 bases, J lost 6 bases, and 16 bases lay in between. The germline V gene has CDR1 GTSNPN and CDR2 SVGIG (reference sequence). The CDR3 contains 14 residues. For the CDR3, the DNA is TGTGCCTGGAAGGCTCAGGATACCGGCAATGAGCAGTTCTTC. Translated, it gives CAWKAQDTGNEQFF.

A few counts support this clone. This sequence joins TRBV19 and TRBJ1-5; 8 bases are shared with TRBD1. V lost 6 bases, J lost 7 bases, and 8 bases stayed unmatched. Germline assignment: CDR1 LNHDA and CDR2 SQIVND (reference sequence). The CDR3 runs to 14 residues. CDR3 coding DNA: TGTGCCAGTAGGGTCGGACAGGGAGGGCAGCCCCAGCATTTT. It specifies CASRVGQGGQPQHF.

The J gene is TRBJ1-2, the V gene TRBV7-2; 7 bases fit TRBD1. CDR3 length: 15 amino acids. Trimming cost V 0 bases and J 5 bases; bases outside gene matches: 6. The germline V gene has CDR1 SGHTA and CDR2 FQGNSA. CDR3 region: CASSLAARGVYGYTF. CDR3 bases: TGTGCCAGCAGCTTAGCGGCCAGGGGGGTGTATGGCTACACCTTC.

The V gene is TRBV29-1, the J gene TRBJ2-3; no clear D. Germline CDR1 is SQVTM and CDR2 is ANQGSEA. CDR3 size: 16 residues. The V and J ends lost 1 base and 0 bases respectively, with 14 bases between them. In DNA, the CDR3 is TGCAGCGTTGAAGGAGGAGTGATTACTAGCACAGATACGCAGTATTTT. Amino acids: CSVEGGVITSTDTQYF.

This chain links TRBV5-1 with TRBJ2-3, with D possibly TRBD2 on 5 matching bases. V gave up 0 bases and J gave up 2 bases, with 13 bases separating them. The CDR3 is 16 amino acids. The germline CDR1 and CDR2 sequences are SGHRS and YFSETQ. CDR3 DNA sequence: TGCGCCAGCAGCTTGGAGCCTAGCTCCTACACAGATACGCAGTATTTT. Its protein is CASSLEPSSYTDTQYF.

J is TRBJ2-7 and V is TRBV7-8, with 9 positions matching TRBD2. Germline loops: CDR1 SGHVS, CDR2 FQNEAQ. CDR3 size: 14 residues. The trim removed 1 base at V and 2 bases at J, leaving 0 bases unmatched. The CDR3, as DNA: TGTGCCAGCAGCTTAGAGCGGGGGGCCTACGAGCAGTACTTC. Protein sequence: CASSLERGAYEQYF.

The J gene is TRBJ2-7, the V gene TRBV20-1; a weak D match, TRBD2 (6 bases). The CDR3 is 11 residues long. Trimming took 6 bases from V and 12 from J, leaving 18 bases between them. Germline CDR1 reads DFQATT; CDR2 reads SNEGSKA (reference sequence). CDR3 DNA sequence: TGCAGTGCCTTAGCGGAGGACCAGGTGTACTTC. The encoded protein is CSALAEDQVYF.

The CDR3 region is CATSSGQGFGTEAFF. The CDR3 coding sequence is TGCGCCACCTCATCGGGACAGGGGTTCGGCACTGAAGCTTTCTTT. The chain combines TRBV5-1 with TRBJ1-1; 10 bases align to TRBD1. V dropped 9 bases and J dropped 4; count of bases not matched to a gene: 12. Germline-derived CDR1 and CDR2 are SGHRS and YFSETQ. CDR3 size: 15 residues.

The chain joins TRBV5-1 to TRBJ2-3, with 15 bases fitting TRBD2. The CDR3 extends over 20 amino acids. In germline, CDR1 is SGHRS, CDR2 YFSETQ. After removal of 6 bases from V and 0 bases from J, the junction contained 14 bases not matched to a gene. The CDR3 DNA is TGCGCCAGCACCAATTCTGGGGGACTAGCGGGGGGCTCTAGCACAGATACGCAGTATTTT. Its protein product is CASTNSGGLAGGSSTDTQYF. The variable domain in full, with the rest retrieved from reference TRBV5-1 and TRBJ2-3, is KAGVTQTPRYLIKTRGQQVTLSCSPISGHRSVSWYQQTPGQGLQFLFEYFSETQRNKGNFPGRFSGRQFSNSRSEMNVSTLELGDSALYLCASTNSGGLAGGSSTDTQYFGPGTRLTVL.

This chain connects TRBV28 to TRBJ1-1, with 10 bases aligning to TRBD1. V was pared by 5 bases and J by 11 bases, with 8 bases of the junction left unmatched. The CDR3 covers 13 residues. Germline values: CDR1 MDHEN, CDR2 SYDVKM. CDR3 DNA: TGTGCCAGCAGTGTCCTGACAGGGGGCTTGGCTTTCTTT. Translated, it gives CASSVLTGGLAFF.

The chain combines TRBV2 with TRBJ2-5; D not certain. Germline CDR1 reads SNHLY; CDR2 reads FYNNEI. The CDR3 is 12 amino acids. Between the trimmed V and J ends, which lost 3 bases and 6 bases, there was a span of 8 bases. CDR3 protein: CASSDGEKTQYF. The CDR3 nucleotides are TGTGCCAGCAGTGACGGTGAAAAGACCCAGTACTTC.